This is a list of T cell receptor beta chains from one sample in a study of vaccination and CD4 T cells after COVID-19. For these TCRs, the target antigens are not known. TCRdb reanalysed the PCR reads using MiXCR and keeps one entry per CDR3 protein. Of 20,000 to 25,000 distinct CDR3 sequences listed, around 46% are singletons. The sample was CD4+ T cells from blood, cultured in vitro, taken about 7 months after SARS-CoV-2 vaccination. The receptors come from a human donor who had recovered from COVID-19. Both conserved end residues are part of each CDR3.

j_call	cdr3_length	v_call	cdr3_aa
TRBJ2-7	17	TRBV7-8	CASSLPQGSELSYEQYF
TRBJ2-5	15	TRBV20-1	CSAWASGRGGETQYF
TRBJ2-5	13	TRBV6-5	CASTYRGEETQYF
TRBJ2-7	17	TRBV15	CATSRVRITRGSYEQYF
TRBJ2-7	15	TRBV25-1	CASSEFPGQGDEQYF
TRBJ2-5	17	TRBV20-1	CSARILALSVITETQYF
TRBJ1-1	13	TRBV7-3	CASSFDGNAEAFF
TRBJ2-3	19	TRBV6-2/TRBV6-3	CASSYSMPGGNPGTDTQYF
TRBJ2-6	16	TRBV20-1	CSARASGASGANVLTF
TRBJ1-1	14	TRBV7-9	CASSLVLRTAEAFF
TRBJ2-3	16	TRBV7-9	CASSLGAGIPTDTQYF
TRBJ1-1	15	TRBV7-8	CASRDLRGPFTKAFF
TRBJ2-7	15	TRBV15	CATSRPGQGSYEQYF
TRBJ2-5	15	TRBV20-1	CSARDRIRGQETQYF
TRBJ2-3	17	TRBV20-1	CSARDSASGGSTDTQYF
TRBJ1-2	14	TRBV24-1	CATIVQGGFYGYTF
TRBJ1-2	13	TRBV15	CATSSRATYGYTF
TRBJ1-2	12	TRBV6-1	CASSDGNYGYTF
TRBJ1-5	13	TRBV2	CASSGGGNQPQHF
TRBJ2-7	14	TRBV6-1	CASSPRSGTVEQYF
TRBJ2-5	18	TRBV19	CASSMWRLAGGLGETQYF
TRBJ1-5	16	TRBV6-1	CASRMAPWSGNQPQHF
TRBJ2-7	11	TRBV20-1	CSASGGYEQYF
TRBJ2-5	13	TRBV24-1	CATSDPTLETQYF
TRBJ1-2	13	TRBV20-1	CSARDPYNYGYTF
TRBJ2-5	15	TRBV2	CASRRTGRREETQYF
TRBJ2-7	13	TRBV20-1	CSASRLGYHEQYF
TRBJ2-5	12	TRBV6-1	CAARDSRETQYF
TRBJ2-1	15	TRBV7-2	CASSFSGGSYNEQFF